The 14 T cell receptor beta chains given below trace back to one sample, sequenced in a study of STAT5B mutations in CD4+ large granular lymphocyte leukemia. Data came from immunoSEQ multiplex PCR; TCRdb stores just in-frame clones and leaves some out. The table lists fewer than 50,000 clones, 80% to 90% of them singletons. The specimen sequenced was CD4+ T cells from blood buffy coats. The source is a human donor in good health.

The CDR3 is CASSGRGRETGELFF. The CDR3 DNA follows: TGTGCCAGCAGTGGGCGGGGGCGAGAAACCGGGGAGCTGTTTTTT. The chain joins TRBV25-1 to TRBJ2-2, with a weak D call TRBD2 (7 bases). The CDR3 extends over 15 amino acids. Germline CDR1 and CDR2: MGHDK and SYGVNS. V was cut by 4 bases and J by 5 bases, with 14 bases left in between. Full variable domain (rest looked up from reference TRBV25-1 and TRBJ2-2): EADIYQTPRYLVIGTGKKITLECSQTMGHDKMYWYQQDPGMELHLIHYSYGVNSTEKGDLSSESTVSRIRTEHFPLTLESARPSHTSQYLCASSGRGRETGELFFGEGSRLTVL.

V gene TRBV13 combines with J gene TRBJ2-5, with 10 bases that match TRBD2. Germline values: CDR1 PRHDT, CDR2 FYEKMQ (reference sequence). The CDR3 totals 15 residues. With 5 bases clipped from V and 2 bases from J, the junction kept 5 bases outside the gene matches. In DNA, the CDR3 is TGTGCCAGCAGCGCAACTAGCGGGGCTCAAGAGACCCAGTACTTC. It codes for CASSATSGAQETQYF.

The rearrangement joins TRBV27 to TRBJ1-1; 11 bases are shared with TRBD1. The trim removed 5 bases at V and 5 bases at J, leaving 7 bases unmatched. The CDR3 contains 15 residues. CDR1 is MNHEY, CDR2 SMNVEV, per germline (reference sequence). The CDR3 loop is CASSQAGTGGTEAFF. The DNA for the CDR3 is TGTGCCAGCAGTCAAGCCGGGACAGGGGGAACTGAAGCTTTCTTT.

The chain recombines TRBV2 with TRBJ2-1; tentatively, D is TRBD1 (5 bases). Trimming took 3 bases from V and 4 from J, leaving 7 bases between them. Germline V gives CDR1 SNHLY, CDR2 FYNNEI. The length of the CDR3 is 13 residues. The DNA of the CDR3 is TGTGCCAGCAGTGATCAGGGTTACAATGAGCAGTTCTTC. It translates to CASSDQGYNEQFF.

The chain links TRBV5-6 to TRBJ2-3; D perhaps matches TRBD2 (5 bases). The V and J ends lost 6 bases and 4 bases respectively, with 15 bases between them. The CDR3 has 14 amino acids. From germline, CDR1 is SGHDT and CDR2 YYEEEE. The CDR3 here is CASTLAGVADTQYF. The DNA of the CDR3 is TGTGCCAGCACCCTGGCCGGGGTTGCAGATACGCAGTATTTT.

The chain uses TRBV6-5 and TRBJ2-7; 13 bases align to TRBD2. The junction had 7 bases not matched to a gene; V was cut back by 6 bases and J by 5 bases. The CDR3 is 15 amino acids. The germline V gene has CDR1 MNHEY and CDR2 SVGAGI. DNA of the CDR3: TGTGCCAGCAGACCCAGGACTAGCGGGAGCCACGAGCAGTACTTC. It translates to CASRPRTSGSHEQYF.

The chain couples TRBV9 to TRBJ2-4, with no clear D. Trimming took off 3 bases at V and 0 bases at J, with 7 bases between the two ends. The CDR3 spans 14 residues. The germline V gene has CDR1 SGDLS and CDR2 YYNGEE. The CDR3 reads CASSGQLAKNIQYF. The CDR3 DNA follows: TGTGCCAGCAGCGGACAACTAGCCAAAAACATTCAGTACTTC.

The chain's CDR3 is CAISESISGRIEQFF. CDR3 bases: TGTGCCATCAGTGAGTCAATTAGCGGGAGGATTGAGCAGTTCTTC. This chain links TRBV10-3 with TRBJ2-1; TRBD2 matches at 10 bases. The CDR3 sequence is 15 residues long. V trimming: 0 bases; J trimming: 9 bases; junction bases outside the gene matches: 5. Germline assignment: CDR1 ENHRY and CDR2 SYGVKD.

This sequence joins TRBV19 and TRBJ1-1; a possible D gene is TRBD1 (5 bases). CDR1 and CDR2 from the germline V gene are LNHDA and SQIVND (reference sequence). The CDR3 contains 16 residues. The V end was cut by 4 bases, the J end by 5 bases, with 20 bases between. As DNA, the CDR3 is TGTGCCAGTAGTACCATAACGACAGTGGGGGGAACTGAAGCTTTCTTT. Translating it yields CASSTITTVGGTEAFF.

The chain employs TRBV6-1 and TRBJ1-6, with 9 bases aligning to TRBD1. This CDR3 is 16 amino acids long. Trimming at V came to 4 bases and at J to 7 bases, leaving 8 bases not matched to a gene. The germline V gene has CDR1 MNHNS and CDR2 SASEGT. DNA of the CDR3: TGTGCCAGCAGTGGCGGGGCCGGGACAGGGAATTCACCCCTCCACTTT. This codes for CASSGGAGTGNSPLHF.

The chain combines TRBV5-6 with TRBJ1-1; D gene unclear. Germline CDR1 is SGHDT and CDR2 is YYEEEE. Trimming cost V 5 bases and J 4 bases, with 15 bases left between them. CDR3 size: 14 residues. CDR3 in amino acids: CASRPWTRITEAFF. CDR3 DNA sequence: TGTGCCAGCAGACCCTGGACCCGGATCACTGAAGCTTTCTTT.

The DNA of the CDR3 is TGTGCCAGCAGCTTAGGGGCATGGGCAGCTGAAGCTTTCTTT. Translation gives CASSLGAWAAEAFF. This chain connects TRBV7-2 to TRBJ1-1; D gene ambiguous. The CDR3 totals 14 residues. Trimming took off 1 base at V and 6 bases at J, with 12 bases between the two ends. CDR1 and CDR2 from the germline V gene are SGHTA and FQGNSA.

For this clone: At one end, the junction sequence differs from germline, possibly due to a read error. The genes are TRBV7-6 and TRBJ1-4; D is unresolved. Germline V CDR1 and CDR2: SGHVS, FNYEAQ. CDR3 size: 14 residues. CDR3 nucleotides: TGTGCTAGCAGCTCCGAGTACGGTAATGAAAAACTGTTTTTT. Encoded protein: CASSSEYGNEKLFF.

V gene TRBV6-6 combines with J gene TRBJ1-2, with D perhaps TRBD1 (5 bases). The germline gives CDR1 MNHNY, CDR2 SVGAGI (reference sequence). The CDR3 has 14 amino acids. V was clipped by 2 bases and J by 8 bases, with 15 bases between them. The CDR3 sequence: CASSYDQGVDGYTF. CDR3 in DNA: TGTGCCAGCAGTTACGACCAGGGCGTGGACGGCTACACCTTC.